The source of this T cell receptor beta chain is a study of PD-1 blockade in mismatch repair-deficient tumors. The wider study: Patients had approximately 11 mismatch repair-deficient cancer types, all previously treated and progressing.

Sequencing was performed with immunoSEQ multiplex PCR; in TCRdb, only in-frame clones are kept and a portion is missing. The table lists some 120,000 clones, about 86% of them singletons. All patients were mismatch repair deficient, assessed by either PCR or immunohistochemistry. TCR sequencing covered a few patients who responded to pembrolizumab. The sample here was peripheral blood, taken 44 weeks after starting pembrolizumab. The clonotype originates from an adult with mismatch repair-deficient cancer.

The chain's CDR3 is CASRRGWGREKLFF. Written as DNA, the CDR3 is TGTGCCAGCAGACGCGGATGGGGGAGGGAAAAACTGTTTTTT. The chain employs TRBV6-5 and TRBJ1-4; possible D gene TRBD1, 5 bases. Germline V gene sequence: CDR1 MNHEY, CDR2 SVGAGI. The ends were cut back, 6 bases at V and 8 bases at J, with 16 bases in the middle. This CDR3 is 14 amino acids long.